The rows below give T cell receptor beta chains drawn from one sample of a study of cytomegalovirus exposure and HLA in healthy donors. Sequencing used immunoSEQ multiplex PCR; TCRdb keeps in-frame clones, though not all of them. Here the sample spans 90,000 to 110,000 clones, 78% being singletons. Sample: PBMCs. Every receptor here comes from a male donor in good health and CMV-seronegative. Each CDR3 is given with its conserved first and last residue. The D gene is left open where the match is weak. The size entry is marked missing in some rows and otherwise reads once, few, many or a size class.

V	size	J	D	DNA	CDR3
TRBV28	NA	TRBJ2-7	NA	TGTGCCGGCAGTTTACGGGTCGGTCTGACCTGGGTAGACGAGCAGTACTTC	CAGSLRVGLTWVDEQYF
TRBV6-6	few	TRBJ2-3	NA	TGTGCCAGCAGTTTGGGACTCTACACAGATACGCAGTATTTT	CASSLGLYTDTQYF
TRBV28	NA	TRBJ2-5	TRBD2	TGTGCCAGCAGTCCCAGATGGGAGGGACGAGAGACCCAGTACTTC	CASSPRWEGRETQYF
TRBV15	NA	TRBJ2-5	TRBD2	TGTGCCACCAGCAGAAAAGTACAGGCGGCGGGAGAACAGGAGACCCAGTACTTC	CATSRKVQAAGEQETQYF
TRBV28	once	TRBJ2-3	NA	TGTGCCAGCAGTTTACTGGAGAGCACAGATACGCAGTATTTT	CASSLLESTDTQYF
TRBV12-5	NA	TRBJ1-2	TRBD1	TGTGCTAGTGGTTTGGGGGACAGCCTCTTCCATGGCTACACCTTC	CASGLGDSLFHGYTF
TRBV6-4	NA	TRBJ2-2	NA	TGTGCCAGCAGTGACACCGACAGGACCGGGGAGCTGTTTTTT	CASSDTDRTGELFF
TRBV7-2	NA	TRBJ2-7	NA	TGTGCCAGCAGCTTAAGATCCGCCACAGGTCCCTACGAGCAGTACTTC	CASSLRSATGPYEQYF
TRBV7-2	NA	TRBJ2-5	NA	TGTGCCAGCAGTTCCCCCCGAGAGACCCAGTACTTC	CASSSPRETQYF
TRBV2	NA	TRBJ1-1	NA	TGTGCCAGCAGAAGGGACATCAACACTGAAGCTTTCTTT	CASRRDINTEAFF